This T cell receptor beta chain was sequenced during a study of T cells in Graves' hyperthyroidism and ophthalmopathy. Study context: The initial diagnosis was the point when peripheral blood was collected, ahead of any treatment.

This clonotype has a handful of counts. The target antigen is unknown. There were TCR beta CDR3 regions amplified from RNA transcripts. First-round RT-PCR with HTBI primers amplified the TCR CDR3 region. TCRdb re-called the multiplex PCR reads with MiXCR, one entry per CDR3 protein. The sample has roughly 750,000 distinct CDR3 sequences, over 15% seen once. Study-wide findings and caveats: Blood samples included most of the expanded thyroid clonotypes exceeding 0.001.

The CDR3 extends over 17 amino acids. CDR1 SEHNR and CDR2 FQNEAQ come from the germline V gene (reference sequence). Trimming at V came to 4 bases and at J to 9 bases, leaving 18 bases not matched to a gene. Any patient presenting with uncontrolled infection, other autoimmune disease, pregnancy or lactation was left out. An approximately 10 ml volume of fresh peripheral blood provided the PBMCs. Sequenced input: blood. This receptor was obtained from a man younger than 35 with Graves' hyperthyroidism. This chain connects TRBV7-9 to TRBJ2-1, with 7 bases identical to TRBD2. Written as DNA, the CDR3 is TGTGCCAGCAGCTCACTGGTGACAGCGGGGTCGGGGGGTGAGCAGTTCTTC. Translating gives CASSSLVTAGSGGEQFF.